This paragraph covers one TCR beta chain sequence. Its antigen is as yet unknown. Measured with immunoSEQ multiplex PCR; TCRdb has only the in-frame clones, and not every one. The sample records about 94,000 clones, around nine tenths being singletons. The data are from a study of graft-versus-host responses after intestinal transplantation. Study overall: Each transplant was multivisceral, liver-intestinal, or isolated intestinal. After anti-thymocyte globulin induction, recipients took tacrolimus and steroids for three to four years.

General study points: High graft-versus-host to host-versus-graft T cell clonal ratios marked allografts of patients with graft-donor macrochimerism. Detection of GvH clones occurred in recipient marrow, and some had their first appearance in ileum or blood.

Germline V gives CDR1 KGHSH, CDR2 LQKENI. The CDR3 is made up of 11 amino acids. This TCR derives from a human donor who received an intestinal transplant. The chain combines TRBV18 with TRBJ2-5; D is tentatively TRBD1 or TRBD2 (5 bases each). The end of the DNA fits TRBJ2-7 better, so the J call may be wrong. Here the sequenced sample was unstimulated CD8+ T cells sorted from spleen or lymph node cells, taken before intestinal transplant. The CDR3 region is CASSSGGEQYF. CDR3 in DNA: TGTGCCAGCTCGAGTGGGGGCGAGCAGTACTTC.